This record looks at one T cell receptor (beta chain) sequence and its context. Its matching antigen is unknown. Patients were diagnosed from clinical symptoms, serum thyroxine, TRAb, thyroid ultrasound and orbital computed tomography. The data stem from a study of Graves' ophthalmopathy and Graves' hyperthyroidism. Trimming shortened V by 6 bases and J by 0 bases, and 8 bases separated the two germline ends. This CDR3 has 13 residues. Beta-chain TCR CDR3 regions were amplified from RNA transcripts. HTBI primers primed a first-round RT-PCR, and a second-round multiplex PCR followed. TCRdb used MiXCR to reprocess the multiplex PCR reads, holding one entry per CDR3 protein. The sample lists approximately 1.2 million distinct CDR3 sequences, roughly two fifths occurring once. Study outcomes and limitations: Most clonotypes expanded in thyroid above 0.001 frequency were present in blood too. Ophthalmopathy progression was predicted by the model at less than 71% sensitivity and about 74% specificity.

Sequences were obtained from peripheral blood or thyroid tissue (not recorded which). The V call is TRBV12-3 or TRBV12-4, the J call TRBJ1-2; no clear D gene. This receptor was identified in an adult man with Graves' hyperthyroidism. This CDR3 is CASRTTPNYGYTF. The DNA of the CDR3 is TGTGCCAGCAGAACGACACCTAACTATGGCTACACCTTC.